The clone carrying this T cell receptor beta chain was detected a few times. This sample is part of a study of blood T cell repertoires in COVID-19. The CDR3 sequence is 15 residues long. Germline values: CDR1 SGHTS, CDR2 YDEGEE. The V gene lost 7 bases and the J gene lost 3 bases, with 19 bases spanning the gap. Assay used: immunoSEQ multiplex PCR; TCRdb lists only in-frame clones, some missing. The sample comprises about 200,000 clones, less than 90% of which are singletons, and roughly 2.4% rests with the top ten. The chain recombines TRBV5-8 with TRBJ1-2; D possibly corresponds to TRBD1 (5 bases). The sequence came from a woman aged 45-59 years with acute or convalescent COVID-19. The material sequenced was peripheral blood. In DNA form, the CDR3 reads TGTGCCAGCTTCCGGGCGGGACGTCTCTACTATGGCTACACCTTC. Its translation: CASFRAGRLYYGYTF. The entire variable domain, with the rest obtained from reference TRBV5-8 and TRBJ1-2, is as follows: EAGVTQSPTHLIKTRGQQATLRCSPISGHTSVYWYQQALGLGLQFLLWYDEGEERNRGNFPPRFSGRQFPNYSSELNVNALELEDSALYLCASFRAGRLYYGYTFGSGTRLTVV.